A selection of T cell receptor beta chains follows, all from one sample in a study of T cells after posttransplantation cyclophosphamide. Measured with immunoSEQ multiplex PCR; TCRdb has only the in-frame clones, and not every one. This sample comprises 24,000 or so clones, none seen once only. The specimen was PBMCs. These TCRs come from a woman in her forties or fifties in good health, CMV-negative, and a related stem cell transplant donor. The CDR3 runs from the conserved cysteine through the conserved F or W.

V: TRBV7-9; J: TRBJ1-1; CDR3: CASIPNVGDKERKAFF
V: TRBV5-1; J: TRBJ2-3; CDR3: CASKYHYSTDTQYF
V: TRBV5-1; J: TRBJ1-1; CDR3: CASSFSRTDTEAFF
V: TRBV7-3; J: TRBJ2-1; CDR3: CASGKTSYNEQFF
V: TRBV5-6; J: TRBJ2-7; CDR3: CASSLNSIYEQYF
V: TRBV7-9; J: TRBJ1-5; CDR3: CASSFDRAGQPQHF
V: TRBV5-4; J: -; CDR3: CASSRGTSYEQYF
V: TRBV19; J: TRBJ2-1; CDR3: CASRTSGRNGEQFF
V: TRBV7-8; J: TRBJ2-7; CDR3: CASSLGTRGHEQYF
V: TRBV12-5; J: TRBJ2-3; CDR3: CASAPGQGADTQYF
V: TRBV19; J: TRBJ1-3; CDR3: CASSLRTGTFSGNTIYF
V: TRBV7-8; J: TRBJ1-2; CDR3: CASSFTGTGTYGYTF
V: TRBV6-6; J: TRBJ1-1; CDR3: CASSYSLYTEAFF
V: TRBV19; J: TRBJ1-5; CDR3: CASTPFGQGGSQQPQHF
V: TRBV9; J: TRBJ1-4; CDR3: CASSVAFRGLKVGEKLFF
V: TRBV14; J: TRBJ1-2; CDR3: CASSEIGQGYGYTF
V: TRBV5-6; J: TRBJ1-4; CDR3: CASSLGRLNEKLFF
V: TRBV5-4; J: TRBJ2-6; CDR3: CASEGDSGANVLTF
V: TRBV28; J: TRBJ2-3; CDR3: CASSLWDSGTDTQYF
V: TRBV5-1; J: TRBJ2-1; CDR3: CASSQSRASGGAEQFF
V: TRBV28; J: TRBJ2-3; CDR3: CASSFPQGAADTQYF
V: TRBV7-2; J: TRBJ2-7; CDR3: CASSAVGGRGEQYF
V: TRBV5-1; J: TRBJ1-1; CDR3: CASRGTGDTEAFF
V: TRBV6-1; J: TRBJ2-7; CDR3: CASSGGLAGGNEQYF
V: TRBV4-3; J: TRBJ2-3; CDR3: CASSRTSGGPRTDTQYF
V: TRBV20-1; J: TRBJ1-6; CDR3: CSATSGSPLHF
V: TRBV21-1; J: TRBJ2-1; CDR3: CASSRTSGGPYNEQFF
V: TRBV6-5; J: TRBJ2-7; CDR3: CASSAPGLHEQYF
V: TRBV6-5; J: TRBJ1-1; CDR3: CASRRQGGNTEAFF
V: TRBV18; J: TRBJ1-3; CDR3: CASSPALADTIYF
V: TRBV6-5; J: TRBJ1-4; CDR3: CASSKQDNEKLFF
V: TRBV19; J: TRBJ1-6; CDR3: CASSIGINDSPLHF
V: TRBV11-2; J: TRBJ1-2; CDR3: CASTPGGEGGYTF
V: TRBV5-1; J: TRBJ1-4; CDR3: CASSFRAGNEKLFF
V: TRBV28; J: TRBJ1-2; CDR3: CASRWGLSIPGYTF
V: TRBV5-4; J: TRBJ2-2; CDR3: CASSLELADSGELFF
V: TRBV27; J: TRBJ2-3; CDR3: CASSLSRDTQYF
V: TRBV28; J: TRBJ2-6; CDR3: CASSRGGGGANVLTF
V: TRBV2; J: TRBJ2-1; CDR3: CASSELQGSYNEQFF
V: TRBV7-3; J: TRBJ1-1; CDR3: CASSRQGGSTEAFF
V: TRBV5-1; J: TRBJ2-7; CDR3: CASSLGGFSYEQYF
V: TRBV6-1; J: TRBJ1-1; CDR3: CASSERWNTEAFF